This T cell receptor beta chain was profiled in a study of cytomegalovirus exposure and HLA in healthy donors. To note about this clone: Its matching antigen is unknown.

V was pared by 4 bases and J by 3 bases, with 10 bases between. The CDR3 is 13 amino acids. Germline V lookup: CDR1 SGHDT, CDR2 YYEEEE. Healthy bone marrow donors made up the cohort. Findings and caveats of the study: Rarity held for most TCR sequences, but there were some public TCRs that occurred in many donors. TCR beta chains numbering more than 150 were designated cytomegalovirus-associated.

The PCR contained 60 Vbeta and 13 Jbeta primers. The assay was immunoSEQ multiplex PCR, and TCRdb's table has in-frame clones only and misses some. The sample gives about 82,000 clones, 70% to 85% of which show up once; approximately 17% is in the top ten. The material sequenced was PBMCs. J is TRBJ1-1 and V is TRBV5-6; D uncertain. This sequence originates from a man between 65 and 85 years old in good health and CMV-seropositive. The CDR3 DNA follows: TGTGCCAGCAGCCGGGCCGGGGACACTGAAGCTTTCTTT. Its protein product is CASSRAGDTEAFF. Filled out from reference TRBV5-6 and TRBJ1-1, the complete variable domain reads DAGVTQSPTHLIKTRGQQVTLRCSPKSGHDTVSWYQQALGQGPQFIFQYYEEEERQRGNFPDRFSGHQFPNYSSELNVNALLLGDSALYLCASSRAGDTEAFFGQGTRLTVV.